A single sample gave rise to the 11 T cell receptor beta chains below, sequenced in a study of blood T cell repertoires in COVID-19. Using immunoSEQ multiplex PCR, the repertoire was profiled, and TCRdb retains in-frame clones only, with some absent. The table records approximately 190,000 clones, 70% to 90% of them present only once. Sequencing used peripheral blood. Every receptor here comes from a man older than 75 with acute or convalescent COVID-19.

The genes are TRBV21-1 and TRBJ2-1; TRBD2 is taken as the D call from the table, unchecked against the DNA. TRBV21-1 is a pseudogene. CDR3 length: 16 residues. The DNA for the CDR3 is TGTGCCAGCAGCAAAGTCGGGGACTATTCCTACAATGAGCAGTTCTTC. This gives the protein CASSKVGDYSYNEQFF.

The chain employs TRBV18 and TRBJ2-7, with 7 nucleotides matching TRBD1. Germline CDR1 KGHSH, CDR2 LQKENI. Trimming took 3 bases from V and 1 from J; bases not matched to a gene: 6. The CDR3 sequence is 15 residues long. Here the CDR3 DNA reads TGTGCCAGCTCACCCGACAGGGTAGCTTCCTACGAGCAGTACTTC. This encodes CASSPDRVASYEQYF.

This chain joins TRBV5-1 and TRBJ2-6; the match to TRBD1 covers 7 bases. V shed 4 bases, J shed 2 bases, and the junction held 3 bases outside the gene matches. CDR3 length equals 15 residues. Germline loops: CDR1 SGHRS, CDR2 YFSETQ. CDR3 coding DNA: TGCGCCAGCAGCAGTGGACAGGCTGGGGCCAACGTCCTGACTTTC. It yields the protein CASSSGQAGANVLTF.

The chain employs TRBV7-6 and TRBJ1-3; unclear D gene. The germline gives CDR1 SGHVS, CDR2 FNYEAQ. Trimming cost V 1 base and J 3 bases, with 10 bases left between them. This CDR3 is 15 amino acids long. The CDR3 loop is CASSLGAGVGNTIYF. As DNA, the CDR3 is TGTGCCAGCAGCTTAGGTGCCGGGGTTGGAAACACCATATATTTT.

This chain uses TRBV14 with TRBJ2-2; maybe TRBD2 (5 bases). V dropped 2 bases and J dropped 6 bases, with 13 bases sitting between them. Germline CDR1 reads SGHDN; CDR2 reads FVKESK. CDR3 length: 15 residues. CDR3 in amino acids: CASSQNGGPPGELFF. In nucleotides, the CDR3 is TGTGCCAGCAGCCAAAACGGCGGGCCCCCCGGGGAGCTGTTTTTT. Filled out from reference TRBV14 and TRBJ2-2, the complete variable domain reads EAGVTQFPSHSVIEKGQTVTLRCDPISGHDNLYWYRRVMGKEIKFLLHFVKESKQDESGMPNNRFLAERTGGTYSTLKVQPAELEDSGVYFCASSQNGGPPGELFFGEGSRLTVL.

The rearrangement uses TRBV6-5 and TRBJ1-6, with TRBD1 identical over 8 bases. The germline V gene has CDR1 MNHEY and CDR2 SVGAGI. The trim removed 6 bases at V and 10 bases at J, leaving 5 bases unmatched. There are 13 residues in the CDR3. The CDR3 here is CASSDRGMSPLHF. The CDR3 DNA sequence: TGTGCCAGCAGCGACAGGGGCATGTCACCCCTCCACTTT.

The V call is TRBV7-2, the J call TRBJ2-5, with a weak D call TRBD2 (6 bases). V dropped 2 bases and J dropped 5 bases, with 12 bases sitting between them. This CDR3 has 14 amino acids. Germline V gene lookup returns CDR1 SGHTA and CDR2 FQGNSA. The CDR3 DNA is TGTGCCAGCAGCTTAAAACTAGCTTGGGAGACCCAGTACTTC. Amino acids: CASSLKLAWETQYF.

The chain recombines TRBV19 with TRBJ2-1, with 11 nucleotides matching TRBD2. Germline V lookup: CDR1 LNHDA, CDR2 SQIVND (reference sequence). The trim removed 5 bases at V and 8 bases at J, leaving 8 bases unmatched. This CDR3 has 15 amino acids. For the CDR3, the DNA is TGTGCCAGTAGTTCTCCCGGGACTAGCGGCTATGAGCAGTTCTTC. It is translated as CASSSPGTSGYEQFF. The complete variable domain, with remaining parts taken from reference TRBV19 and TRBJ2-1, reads DGGITQSPKYLFRKEGQNVTLSCEQNLNHDAMYWYRQDPGQGLRLIYYSQIVNDFQKGDIAEGYSVSREKKESFPLTVTSAQKNPTAFYLCASSSPGTSGYEQFFGPGTRLTVL.

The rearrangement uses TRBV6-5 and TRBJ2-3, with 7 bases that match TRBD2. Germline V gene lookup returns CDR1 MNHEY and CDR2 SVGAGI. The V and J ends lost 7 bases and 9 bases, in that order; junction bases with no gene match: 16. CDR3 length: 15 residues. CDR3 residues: CASTAGAWGLETQYF. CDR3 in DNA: TGTGCCAGCACGGCGGGAGCCTGGGGTTTGGAGACGCAGTATTTT.

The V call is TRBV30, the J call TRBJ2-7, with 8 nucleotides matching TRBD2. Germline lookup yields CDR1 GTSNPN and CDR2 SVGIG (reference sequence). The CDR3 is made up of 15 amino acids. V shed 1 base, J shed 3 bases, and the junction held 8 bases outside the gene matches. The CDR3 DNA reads TGTGCCTGGAGTGGGGGACTAGTATTCAACTACGAGCAGTACTTC. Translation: CAWSGGLVFNYEQYF. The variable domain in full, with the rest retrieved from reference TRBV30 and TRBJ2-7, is SQTIHQWPATLVQPVGSPLSLECTVEGTSNPNLYWYRQAAGRGLQLLFYSVGIGQISSEVPQNLSASRPQDRQFILSSKKLLLSDSGFYLCAWSGGLVFNYEQYFGPGTRLTVT.

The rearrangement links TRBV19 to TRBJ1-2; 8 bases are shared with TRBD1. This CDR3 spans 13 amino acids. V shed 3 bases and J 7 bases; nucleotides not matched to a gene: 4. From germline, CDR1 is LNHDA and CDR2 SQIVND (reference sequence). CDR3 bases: TGTGCCAGTAGTATGGCAGGGGGCGGTGGCTACACCTTC. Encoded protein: CASSMAGGGGYTF. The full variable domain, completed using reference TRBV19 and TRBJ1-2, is DGGITQSPKYLFRKEGQNVTLSCEQNLNHDAMYWYRQDPGQGLRLIYYSQIVNDFQKGDIAEGYSVSREKKESFPLTVTSAQKNPTAFYLCASSMAGGGGYTFGSGTRLTVV.